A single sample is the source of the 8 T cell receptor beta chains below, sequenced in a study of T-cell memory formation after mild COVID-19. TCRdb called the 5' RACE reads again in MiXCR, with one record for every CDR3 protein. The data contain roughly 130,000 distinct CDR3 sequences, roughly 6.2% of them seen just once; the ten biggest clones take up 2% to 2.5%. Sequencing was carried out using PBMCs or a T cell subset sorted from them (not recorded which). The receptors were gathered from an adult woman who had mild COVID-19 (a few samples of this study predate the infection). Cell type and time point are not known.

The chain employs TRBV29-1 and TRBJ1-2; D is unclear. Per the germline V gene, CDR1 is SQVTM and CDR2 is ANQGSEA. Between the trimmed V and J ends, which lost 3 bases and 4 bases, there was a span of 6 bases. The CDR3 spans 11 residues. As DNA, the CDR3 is TGCAGCGTTGACAGCTCCTATGGCTACACCTTC. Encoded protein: CSVDSSYGYTF.

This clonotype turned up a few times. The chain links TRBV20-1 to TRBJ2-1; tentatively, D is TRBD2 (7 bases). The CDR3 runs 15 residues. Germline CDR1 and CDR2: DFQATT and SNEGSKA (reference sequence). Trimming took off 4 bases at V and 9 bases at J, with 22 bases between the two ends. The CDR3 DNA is TGCAGTGCTACTAAGCGGGCCCGGGGGGCTAGTGAGCAGTTCTTC. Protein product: CSATKRARGASEQFF.

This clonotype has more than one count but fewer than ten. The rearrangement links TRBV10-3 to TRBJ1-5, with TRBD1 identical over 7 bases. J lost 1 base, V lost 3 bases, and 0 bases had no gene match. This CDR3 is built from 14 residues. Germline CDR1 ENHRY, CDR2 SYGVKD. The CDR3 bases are TGTGCCATCAGTGACAGGGGGAGCAATCAGCCCCAGCATTTT. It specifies CAISDRGSNQPQHF.

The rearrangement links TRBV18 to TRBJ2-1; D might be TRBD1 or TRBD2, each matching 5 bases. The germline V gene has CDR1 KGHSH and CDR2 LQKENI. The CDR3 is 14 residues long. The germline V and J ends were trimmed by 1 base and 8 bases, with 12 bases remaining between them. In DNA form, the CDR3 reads TGTGCCAGCTCACCACTGGGGGTGGGCGATGAGCAGTTCTTC. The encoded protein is CASSPLGVGDEQFF.

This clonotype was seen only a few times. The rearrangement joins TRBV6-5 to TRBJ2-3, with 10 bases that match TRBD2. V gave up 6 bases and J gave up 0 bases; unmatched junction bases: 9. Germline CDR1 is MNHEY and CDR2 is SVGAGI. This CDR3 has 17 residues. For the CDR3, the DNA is TGTGCCAGCAGGGAGGGACTAGCGTATACTAGCACAGATACGCAGTATTTT. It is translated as CASREGLAYTSTDTQYF.

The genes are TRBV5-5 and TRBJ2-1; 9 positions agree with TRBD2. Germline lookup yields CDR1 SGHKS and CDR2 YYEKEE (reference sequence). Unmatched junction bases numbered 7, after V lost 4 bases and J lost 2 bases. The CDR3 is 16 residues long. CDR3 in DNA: TGTGCCAGCAGCGGGGGACTAGCTGCCCCCTACAATGAGCAGTTCTTC. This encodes CASSGGLAAPYNEQFF.

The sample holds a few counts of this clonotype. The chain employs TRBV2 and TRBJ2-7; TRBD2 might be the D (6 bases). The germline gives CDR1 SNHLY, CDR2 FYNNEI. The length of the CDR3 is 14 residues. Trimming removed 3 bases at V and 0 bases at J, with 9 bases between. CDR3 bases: TGTGCCAGCAGTGAGGACTACAACTCCTACGAGCAGTACTTC. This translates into CASSEDYNSYEQYF.

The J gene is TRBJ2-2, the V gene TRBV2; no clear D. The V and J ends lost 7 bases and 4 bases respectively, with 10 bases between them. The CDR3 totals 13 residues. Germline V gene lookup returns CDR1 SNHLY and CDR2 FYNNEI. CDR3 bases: TGTGCCAGCACTACTGAGTCCACCGGGGAGCTGTTTTTT. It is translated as CASTTESTGELFF.